This record covers a single TCR beta chain. Its matching antigen is unknown. The sample's time point: week 47, end of study. Vaccination comprised doses that each held 300 ug of mutant IDH1 20-mer peptide, plus topical imiquimod. The patients were given eight vaccinations, one each in weeks 1, 3, 5, 7, 11, 15, 19 and 23. New IDH1-mutant, ATRX-lost WHO grade 3 or 4 astrocytomas occurred in donors. This entry belongs to a study of a mutant IDH1 vaccine in newly diagnosed glioma. Study summary: Treated patients comprised around 62% males and around 40% females, mean age roughly 44 years. Former treatment meant radiotherapy, temozolomide, or both; the majority had gotten both.

Libraries were prepared by immunoSEQ multiplex PCR; TCRdb keeps only in-frame clonotypes and omits some of them. The sample has about 24,000 clones; approximately 84% are singletons. Sequencing used PBMCs, obtained from a glioma patient whose treatment included an IDH1 peptide vaccine. The origin of this receptor is a man aged 35 to 55 with glioma.

The CDR3 nucleotides are TGTGCCAGCAGCTGGGGGACAGGGAACACTGAAGCTTTCTTT. It codes for CASSWGTGNTEAFF. V gene TRBV5-6 combines with J gene TRBJ1-1, with 8 nucleotides matching TRBD1. This CDR3 has 14 amino acids. From germline, CDR1 is SGHDT and CDR2 YYEEEE. The junction had 2 bases not matched to a gene; V was cut back by 3 bases and J by 1 base.